The 8 T cell receptor beta chains below were found in one sample sequenced in a study of T cell responses to AZD1222 COVID-19 vaccine. Assay: immunoSEQ multiplex PCR; the TCRdb copy retains only in-frame clones and omits some. The sample includes under 200,000 clones, around nine tenths of them seen just once. The sample in question was peripheral blood, obtained on day 0 of AZD1222 vaccination. Source of these receptors: an adult in good health.

CDR3 coding DNA: TGTGCCAGCAGCCGAAGGGGGGGCCCTTCTCTTGGCTACACCTTC. It translates to CASSRRGGPSLGYTF. The genes are TRBV3-1 (or the pseudogene TRBV3-2) and TRBJ1-2; D possibly corresponds to TRBD1 (6 bases). The ends were cut back, 4 bases at V and 7 bases at J, with 19 bases in the middle. Germline V gene sequence: CDR1 LGHDT, CDR2 YNNKEL (reference sequence). The CDR3 runs to 15 residues.

The J gene is TRBJ2-1, the V gene TRBV4-1; D uncertain. This CDR3 comprises 14 residues. The germline V gene has CDR1 MGHRA and CDR2 YSYEKL. Between the trimmed V and J ends, which lost 3 bases and 10 bases, there was a span of 16 bases. DNA of the CDR3: TGCGCCAGCAGCCATGACAAGTATGGGTACGAGCAGTTCTTC. Its protein is CASSHDKYGYEQFF.

The chain carries TRBV15 and TRBJ1-6; perhaps TRBD1 as D (5 bases). The V gene lost 0 bases and the J gene lost 8 bases, with 11 bases spanning the gap. The germline gives CDR1 LNHNV, CDR2 YYDKDF (reference sequence). The CDR3 has 15 residues. The CDR3 spells CATSRDWGTDSPLHF. The CDR3 nucleotides are TGTGCCACCAGCAGAGATTGGGGGACTGATTCACCCCTCCACTTT.

DNA of the CDR3: TGTGCCAGCAGCGTAGAAGGCCTCTATGGCTACACCTTC. As protein: CASSVEGLYGYTF. The chain has TRBV9 and TRBJ1-2; D ambiguous. V lost 0 bases and J lost 4, with 7 bases in between. Germline-derived CDR1 and CDR2 are SGDLS and YYNGEE. The CDR3 spans 13 residues.

This rearrangement joins TRBV2 to TRBJ1-5; D is uncertain. The CDR3 consists of 14 residues. The V and J ends lost 4 bases and 0 bases respectively, with 7 bases between them. Germline V CDR1 and CDR2: SNHLY, FYNNEI. The CDR3 reads CASSGPDSNQPQHF. The CDR3 bases are TGTGCCAGCAGTGGGCCTGATAGCAATCAGCCCCAGCATTTT.

CDR3 loop: CASSPLPGGYMNTEAFF. The CDR3, as DNA: TGTGCCAGCAGCCCCCTCCCAGGGGGCTATATGAACACTGAAGCTTTCTTT. V is TRBV7-3 and J is TRBJ1-1, with 8 bases identical to TRBD1. Looked up from germline, CDR1 is SGHTA and CDR2 is FQGTGA. This CDR3 contains 17 residues. The junction had 11 bases not matched to a gene; V was cut back by 5 bases and J by 0 bases.

The J gene is TRBJ1-1, the V gene TRBV29-1, with no clear D. Germline V gene lookup returns CDR1 SQVTM and CDR2 ANQGSEA. Trimming stripped 7 bases from V and 4 bases from J, with 22 bases between. This CDR3 region has 15 residues. The CDR3 region has the DNA TGCAGCGCCCTGGGGATTTGGGTGGGGAGCACTGAAGCTTTCTTT. Translating it yields CSALGIWVGSTEAFF.

This clone was seen only once. The rearrangement links TRBV28 to TRBJ2-1; 9 bases line up with TRBD2. CDR1 is MDHEN, CDR2 SYDVKM, per germline. V trimming: 4 bases; J trimming: 5 bases; junction bases outside the gene matches: 9. There are 16 residues in the CDR3. The CDR3 loop reads CASSSSSSGKNNEQFF. CDR3 coding DNA: TGTGCCAGCAGTTCGTCCTCTAGCGGGAAGAACAATGAGCAGTTCTTC.